The following is a T cell receptor beta chain sequence with its context. The antigen is not known. This sample is part of a study of cytomegalovirus exposure and HLA in healthy donors. General observations from the study: A later analysis revealed that TCR association rates differed between HLA loci, peaking at DRB1 and bottoming out at HLA-C. Several V segments, TRBV6-2 and TRBV6-3 among them, could not be told apart and were dropped.

Researchers ran the PCR with 60 Vbeta and 13 Jbeta primers. The method was immunoSEQ multiplex PCR; TCRdb's version includes in-frame clones alone and lacks a portion of them. The data show more than 150,000 clones, with roughly 80% seen just once and 3% to 4% held by the top ten. Per the germline V gene, CDR1 is SSHAT and CDR2 is FNYEAQ (reference sequence). The CDR3 has 17 residues. V trimming: 5 bases; J trimming: 3 bases; junction bases outside the gene matches: 12. This rearrangement joins TRBV7-7 to TRBJ2-3; 9 nucleotides line up with TRBD1. This clonotype originated in a man aged 45-65 years in good health and CMV-seronegative. The sequencing sample was made of PBMCs. CDR3 DNA sequence: TGTGCCAGCAGCCCAGGACAGGGGCCGATAGGGACAGATACGCAGTATTTT. Its translation is CASSPGQGPIGTDTQYF.